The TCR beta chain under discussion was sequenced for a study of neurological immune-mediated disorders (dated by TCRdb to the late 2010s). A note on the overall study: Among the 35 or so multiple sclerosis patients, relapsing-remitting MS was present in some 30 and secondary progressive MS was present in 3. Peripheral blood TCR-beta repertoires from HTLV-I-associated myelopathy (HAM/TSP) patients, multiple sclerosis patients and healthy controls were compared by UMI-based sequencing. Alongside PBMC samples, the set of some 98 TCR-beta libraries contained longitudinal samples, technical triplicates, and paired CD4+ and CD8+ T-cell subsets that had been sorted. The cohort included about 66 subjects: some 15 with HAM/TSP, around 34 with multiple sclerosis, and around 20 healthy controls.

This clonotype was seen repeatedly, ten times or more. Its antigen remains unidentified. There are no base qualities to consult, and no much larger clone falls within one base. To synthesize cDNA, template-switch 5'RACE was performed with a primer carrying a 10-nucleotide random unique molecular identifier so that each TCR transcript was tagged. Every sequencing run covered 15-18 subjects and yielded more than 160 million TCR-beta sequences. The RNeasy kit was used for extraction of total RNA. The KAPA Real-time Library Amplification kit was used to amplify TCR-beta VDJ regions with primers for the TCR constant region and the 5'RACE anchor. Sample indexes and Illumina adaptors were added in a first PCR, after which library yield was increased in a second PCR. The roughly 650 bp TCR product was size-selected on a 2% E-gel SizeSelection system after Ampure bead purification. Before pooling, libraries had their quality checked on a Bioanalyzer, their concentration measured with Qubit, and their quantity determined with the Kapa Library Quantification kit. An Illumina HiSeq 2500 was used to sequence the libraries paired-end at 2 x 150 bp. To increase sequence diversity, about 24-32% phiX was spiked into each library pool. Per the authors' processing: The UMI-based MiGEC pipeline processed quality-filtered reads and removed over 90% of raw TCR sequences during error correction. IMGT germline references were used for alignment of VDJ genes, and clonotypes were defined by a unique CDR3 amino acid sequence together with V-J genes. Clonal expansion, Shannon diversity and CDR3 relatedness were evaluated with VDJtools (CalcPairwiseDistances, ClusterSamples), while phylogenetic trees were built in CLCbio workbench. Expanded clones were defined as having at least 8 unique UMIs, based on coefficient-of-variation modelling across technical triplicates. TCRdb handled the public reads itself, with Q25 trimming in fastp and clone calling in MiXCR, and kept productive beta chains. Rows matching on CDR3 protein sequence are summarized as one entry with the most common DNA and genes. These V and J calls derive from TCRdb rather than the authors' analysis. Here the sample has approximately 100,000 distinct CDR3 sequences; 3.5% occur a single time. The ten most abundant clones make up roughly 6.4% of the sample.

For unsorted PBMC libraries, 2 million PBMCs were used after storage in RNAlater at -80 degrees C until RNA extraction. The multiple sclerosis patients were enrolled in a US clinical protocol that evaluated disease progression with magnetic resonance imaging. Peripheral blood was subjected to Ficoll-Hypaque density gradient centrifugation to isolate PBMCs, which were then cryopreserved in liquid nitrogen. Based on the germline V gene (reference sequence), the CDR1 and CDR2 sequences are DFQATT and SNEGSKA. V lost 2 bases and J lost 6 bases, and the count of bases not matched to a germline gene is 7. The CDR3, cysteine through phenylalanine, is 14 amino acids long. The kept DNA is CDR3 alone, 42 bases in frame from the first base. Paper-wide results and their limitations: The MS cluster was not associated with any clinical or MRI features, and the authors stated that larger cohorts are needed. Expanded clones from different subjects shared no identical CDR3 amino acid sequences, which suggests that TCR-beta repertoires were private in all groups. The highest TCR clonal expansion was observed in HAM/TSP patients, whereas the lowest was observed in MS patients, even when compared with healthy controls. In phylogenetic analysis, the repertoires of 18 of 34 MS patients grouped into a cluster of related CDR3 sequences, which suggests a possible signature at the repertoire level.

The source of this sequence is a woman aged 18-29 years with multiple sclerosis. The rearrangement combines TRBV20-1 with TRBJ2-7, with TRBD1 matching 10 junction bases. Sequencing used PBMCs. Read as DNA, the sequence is TGCAGTGCTAGATATGAGACAGGGGGCGGCGAGCAGTACTTC. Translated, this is CSARYETGGGEQYF.